Presented here are 30 T cell receptor beta chains from one specimen sequenced in a study of cytomegalovirus exposure and HLA in healthy donors. The PCR employed 60 Vbeta primers together with 13 Jbeta primers. Profiling relied on immunoSEQ multiplex PCR, and the TCRdb table lists in-frame clones only, not all of them. This sample has 130,000 or so clones, with 77% found just once. Specimen: PBMCs. These receptors were taken from a male donor in good health and CMV-seropositive.

The V call is TRBV4-1, the J call TRBJ1-2; perhaps TRBD1 as D (6 bases). The germline V gene encodes CDR1 MGHRA and CDR2 YSYEKL. The V end was cut by 4 bases, the J end by 8 bases, with 14 bases between. The CDR3 sequence is 13 residues long. Here the CDR3 reads CASSLEVQGGYTF. The CDR3 nucleotides are TGCGCCAGCAGCCTAGAGGTACAGGGCGGCTACACCTTC.

This chain links TRBV27 with TRBJ2-2, with D perhaps TRBD2 (5 bases). Trimming left V 2 bases short and J 6 bases short, with 13 bases between. This CDR3 region has 15 residues. Germline CDR1 reads MNHEY; CDR2 reads SMNVEV (reference sequence). CDR3 nucleotide sequence: TGTGCCAGCAGTTTAACCCCCGCAGCGGCCGGGGAGCTGTTTTTT. Protein product: CASSLTPAAAGELFF.

This clone was seen only a few times. V is TRBV19 and J is TRBJ2-7; D is unclear. Trimming stripped 0 bases from V and 0 bases from J, with 6 bases between. Germline V gene lookup returns CDR1 LNHDA and CDR2 SQIVND (reference sequence). The CDR3 has 14 residues. CDR3 bases: TGTGCCAGTAGTATAGATACAGTCTCCTACGAGCAGTACTTC. Translating gives CASSIDTVSYEQYF.

The V and J genes are TRBV28 and TRBJ2-5, with no clear D. The CDR3 is 13 amino acids. Germline assignment: CDR1 MDHEN and CDR2 SYDVKM. V gave up 2 bases and J gave up 0 bases, with 4 bases separating them. CDR3 sequence: CASSLNNQETQYF. CDR3 DNA: TGTGCCAGCAGTTTAAATAACCAAGAGACCCAGTACTTC.

Remarks on this clone: The junction departs from the called germline gene at one end, perhaps through a read error. The V call is TRBV20-1, the J call TRBJ2-5; the match to TRBD1 covers 10 bases. CDR1 is DFQATT, CDR2 SNEGSKA, per germline (reference sequence). This CDR3 region has 10 residues. DNA of the CDR3: TGCAGTGCTATGACAGGGGGCCAAGACTTC. It translates to CSAMTGGQDF.

This chain joins TRBV19 and TRBJ2-4; TRBD2 might be the D (6 bases). There are 15 residues in the CDR3. The germline gives CDR1 LNHDA, CDR2 SQIVND (reference sequence). Deletions cut 3 bases from V and 5 bases from J, with 14 bases between. CDR3 coding DNA: TGTGCCAGTAGTATGCGGGGTGTGGGGCAAAACATTCAGTACTTC. The encoded protein is CASSMRGVGQNIQYF.

This chain uses TRBV7-8 with TRBJ2-3; no reliable D call. Germline CDR1 and CDR2: SGHVS and FQNEAQ. The V end was cut by 0 bases, the J end by 2 bases, with 6 bases between. The CDR3 has 14 amino acids. The CDR3 DNA is TGTGCCAGCAGCTTAGCGGCTGTCACAGATACGCAGTATTTT. Protein sequence: CASSLAAVTDTQYF.

This chain connects TRBV7-2 to TRBJ1-1; the match to TRBD1 covers 10 bases. Losses at the gene ends were 8 bases for V and 1 base for J; bases not matched to a gene: 16. Germline values: CDR1 SGHTA, CDR2 FQGNSA. The CDR3 runs 18 residues. The CDR3 nucleotides read TGTGCCAGCTACTCTAGAACGGACAGGGGGGGAAGGAACACTGAAGCTTTCTTT. This codes for CASYSRTDRGGRNTEAFF.

The chain links TRBV4-1 to TRBJ2-3; D might be TRBD2 (6 bases). Germline V gene lookup returns CDR1 MGHRA and CDR2 YSYEKL. The CDR3 runs to 14 residues. V was clipped by 3 bases and J by 4 bases, with 11 bases between them. CDR3 sequence (DNA): TGCGCCAGCAGCCAGGGGGGTGGAGCAGATACGCAGTATTTT. Amino acids: CASSQGGGADTQYF.

This clone was observed a single time. This sequence joins TRBV10-3 and TRBJ2-7, with D perhaps TRBD2 (6 bases). Germline CDR1 is ENHRY and CDR2 is SYGVKD. Trimming removed 2 bases from V and 1 base from J, with 9 bases in between. The CDR3 spans 14 residues. In DNA form, the CDR3 reads TGTGCCATCAGTGAGCCGGGGGAGTCCTACGAGCAGTACTTC. It specifies CAISEPGESYEQYF.

The genes are TRBV6-5 and TRBJ2-3, with D tentatively TRBD2 (6 bases). Germline assignment: CDR1 MNHEY and CDR2 SVGAGI. The CDR3 contains 14 residues. The V and J ends lost 7 bases and 2 bases respectively, with 13 bases between them. The CDR3 nucleotides are TGTGCCAGCACCCGGGGACTCAACACAGATACGCAGTATTTT. Protein product: CASTRGLNTDTQYF.

This clone was detected only a few times. This rearrangement joins TRBV28 to TRBJ2-1, with 8 nucleotides matching TRBD2. Germline V gene data show CDR1 as MDHEN and CDR2 as SYDVKM. Trimming at V came to 7 bases and at J to 7 bases, leaving 15 bases not matched to a gene. The CDR3 has 16 amino acids. CDR3 protein: CASTPSAGDIGNEQFF. CDR3 sequence (DNA): TGTGCCAGCACCCCGTCAGCGGGAGATATCGGGAATGAGCAGTTCTTC. Full variable domain (outside the CDR3, taken from reference TRBV28 and TRBJ2-1): DVKVTQSSRYLVKRTGEKVFLECVQDMDHENMFWYRQDPGLGLRLIYFSYDVKMKEKGDIPEGYSVSREKKERFSLILESASTNQTSMYLCASTPSAGDIGNEQFFGPGTRLTVL.

The sample holds one count of this clone. The V gene is TRBV6-4, the J gene TRBJ2-2, with TRBD1 matching over 8 bases. Germline CDR1 MRHNA, CDR2 SNTAGT. With 3 bases clipped from V and 5 bases from J, the junction kept 2 bases outside the gene matches. The CDR3 consists of 14 residues. This chain's CDR3 is CASSEQGGTGELFF. The CDR3 region has the DNA TGTGCCAGCAGTGAACAGGGGGGAACCGGGGAGCTGTTTTTT.

The V gene is TRBV19, the J gene TRBJ1-5; 8 bases fit TRBD1. Germline CDR1 LNHDA, CDR2 SQIVND (reference sequence). This CDR3 spans 17 amino acids. The V segment lost 9 bases and the J segment 2 bases; nucleotides outside the gene matches: 15. The CDR3 here is CASKHHDRGSGNQPQHF. CDR3 coding DNA: TGTGCCAGCAAACACCATGACAGGGGATCGGGCAATCAGCCCCAGCATTTT. Full variable domain (missing parts from reference TRBV19 and TRBJ1-5): DGGITQSPKYLFRKEGQNVTLSCEQNLNHDAMYWYRQDPGQGLRLIYYSQIVNDFQKGDIAEGYSVSREKKESFPLTVTSAQKNPTAFYLCASKHHDRGSGNQPQHFGDGTRLSIL.

The CDR3 reads CASSLTGMAYEQYF. CDR3 bases: TGTGCCAGCAGCTTGACAGGGATGGCATACGAGCAGTACTTC. J is TRBJ2-7 and V is TRBV5-6; possibly TRBD1 for D (6 bases). The length of the CDR3 is 14 residues. V gave up 1 base and J gave up 4 bases, with 12 bases separating them. Germline V lookup: CDR1 SGHDT, CDR2 YYEEEE.

This sequence joins TRBV5-4 and TRBJ2-2; 10 positions agree with TRBD1. This CDR3 comprises 16 residues. V gave up 4 bases and J gave up 4 bases; unmatched junction bases: 7. The germline CDR1 and CDR2 sequences are SGHNT and YYREEE (reference sequence). The CDR3 nucleotides are TGTGCCAGCAGCGAAGGAGGGACAGGGGTCACCGGGGAGCTGTTTTTT. Its protein product is CASSEGGTGVTGELFF.

The chain links TRBV6-6 to TRBJ1-1; 8 bases are shared with TRBD1. Per germline, CDR1 MNHNY and CDR2 SVGAGI (reference sequence). This CDR3 contains 14 residues. V trimming: 5 bases; J trimming: 12 bases; junction bases outside the gene matches: 14. In DNA, the CDR3 is TGTGCCAGCAGTGACCGGGACAGGTCGAGGGAGTCTTTCTTT. Its translation: CASSDRDRSRESFF.

The chain has TRBV13 and TRBJ1-2; TRBD1 matches at 10 bases. V lost 4 bases, J lost 5 bases, and 10 bases stayed unmatched. This CDR3 has 16 amino acids. Germline-derived CDR1 and CDR2 are PRHDT and FYEKMQ (reference sequence). CDR3: CASSSGGTGAWYGYTF. CDR3 nucleotide sequence: TGTGCCAGCAGCTCCGGGGGGACAGGGGCCTGGTATGGCTACACCTTC.

The count of this clone is one. The chain is built from TRBV6-6 and TRBJ1-1; unclear D gene. Germline loops: CDR1 MNHNY, CDR2 SVGAGI (reference sequence). Trimming shortened V by 0 bases and J by 5 bases, and 7 bases separated the two germline ends. This CDR3 spans 13 amino acids. In DNA, the CDR3 is TGTGCCAGCAGTTACTCCGTTAGTACTGAAGCTTTCTTT. Translating it yields CASSYSVSTEAFF.

The gene calls are TRBV7-2 and TRBJ1-5, with D possibly matching TRBD1 (5 bases). The CDR3 is made up of 17 amino acids. Between the trimmed V and J ends, which lost 1 base and 6 bases, there was a span of 19 bases. Germline V gene lookup returns CDR1 SGHTA and CDR2 FQGNSA. The CDR3 coding sequence is TGTGCCAGCAGCTTAGTCGGCCTGGGACTGGGTGCTCAGCCCCAGCATTTT. It is translated as CASSLVGLGLGAQPQHF. Full variable domain (remainder filled in from reference TRBV7-2 and TRBJ1-5): GAGVSQSPSNKVTEKGKDVELRCDPISGHTALYWYRQSLGQGLEFLIYFQGNSAPDKSGLPSDRFSAERTGGSVSTLTIQRTQQEDSAVYLCASSLVGLGLGAQPQHFGDGTRLSIL.

This clone showed up just a few times. The V call is TRBV5-6, the J call TRBJ2-2, with D maybe TRBD1 (6 bases). This CDR3 is 13 amino acids long. Trimming shortened V by 2 bases and J by 8 bases, and 10 bases separated the two germline ends. The germline V gene has CDR1 SGHDT and CDR2 YYEEEE. The CDR3 region has the DNA TGTGCCAGCAGCTTCAGGGGAATGGGGGAGCTGTTTTTT. It yields the protein CASSFRGMGELFF. Full variable domain (outside the CDR3, taken from reference TRBV5-6 and TRBJ2-2): DAGVTQSPTHLIKTRGQQVTLRCSPKSGHDTVSWYQQALGQGPQFIFQYYEEEERQRGNFPDRFSGHQFPNYSSELNVNALLLGDSALYLCASSFRGMGELFFGEGSRLTVL.

V usage is TRBV5-8 and J usage is TRBJ1-2, with TRBD1 matching over 9 bases. V dropped 0 bases and J dropped 1; count of bases not matched to a gene: 1. CDR3 length equals 15 residues. The germline CDR1 and CDR2 sequences are SGHTS and YDEGEE. The CDR3 DNA sequence: TGTGCCAGCAGCTTGGGGACAGGGGTTAACTATGGCTACACCTTC. Translation: CASSLGTGVNYGYTF.

The chain links TRBV11-2 to TRBJ1-1; weak D call: TRBD1 (5 bases). The CDR3 loop spans 14 amino acids. V lost 4 bases and J lost 0, with 9 bases in between. The germline CDR1 and CDR2 sequences are SGHAT and FQNNGV. The CDR3 reads CASSSGLLNTEAFF. CDR3 nucleotide sequence: TGTGCCAGCAGCTCGGGACTCTTGAACACTGAAGCTTTCTTT.

The V and J genes are TRBV5-6 and TRBJ1-5; TRBD1 agrees at 7 bases. The CDR3 length is 14 residues. V shed 6 bases, J shed 3 bases, and the junction held 6 bases outside the gene matches. Germline V gene data show CDR1 as SGHDT and CDR2 as YYEEEE. The CDR3 bases are TGTGCCAGCACCAGGGGACAGAACAATCAGCCCCAGCATTTT. Residues: CASTRGQNNQPQHF.

This sequence joins TRBV5-4 and TRBJ2-5; D is unresolved. Trimming removed 4 bases from V and 5 bases from J, with 12 bases in between. This CDR3 comprises 13 residues. The germline V gene has CDR1 SGHNT and CDR2 YYREEE (reference sequence). CDR3 amino acids: CASSPLSGETQYF. The CDR3 region has the DNA TGTGCCAGCAGCCCCCTCTCCGGGGAGACCCAGTACTTC. Drawing the rest from reference TRBV5-4 and TRBJ2-5, the complete variable domain is ETGVTQSPTHLIKTRGQQVTLRCSSQSGHNTVSWYQQALGQGPQFIFQYYREEENGRGNFPPRFSGLQFPNYSSELNVNALELDDSALYLCASSPLSGETQYFGPGTRLLVL.

This chain links TRBV6-5 with TRBJ2-7; D is undetermined. Trimming removed 6 bases at V and 2 bases at J, with 11 bases between. CDR1 and CDR2 from the germline V gene are MNHEY and SVGAGI. The CDR3 sequence is 13 residues long. The CDR3 region has the DNA TGTGCCAGCAGCCTCGACATAACCTACGAGCAGTACTTC. It is translated as CASSLDITYEQYF.

This rearrangement joins TRBV27 to TRBJ2-5; 9 positions agree with TRBD1. Matching the DNA end better, TRBJ2-7 makes the J call doubtful. This CDR3 spans 12 amino acids. CDR1 MNHEY and CDR2 SMNVEV come from the germline V gene (reference sequence). CDR3 sequence: CAGSGTGHEQYF. The CDR3, as DNA: TGTGCCGGTTCCGGGACAGGGCACGAGCAGTACTTC.

The chain is built from TRBV6-4 and TRBJ2-1; 8 nucleotides align to TRBD1. The CDR3 sequence is 20 residues long. Germline CDR1 and CDR2: MRHNA and SNTAGT. With 7 bases clipped from V and 3 bases from J, the junction kept 23 bases outside the gene matches. The CDR3 DNA reads as TGTGCCAGCACCCTAAACCGGGACAGGTCCCCTGGGGGCCTCTACAATGAGCAGTTCTTC. The encoded protein is CASTLNRDRSPGGLYNEQFF.

The chain combines TRBV29-1 with TRBJ1-2; no definite D call. The ends were cut back, 7 bases at V and 4 bases at J, with 16 bases in the middle. This CDR3 is built from 13 residues. Germline V gene lookup returns CDR1 SQVTM and CDR2 ANQGSEA. The chain's CDR3 is CSATRLEGYGYTF. CDR3 sequence (DNA): TGCAGCGCTACAAGGCTTGAGGGCTATGGCTACACCTTC.

The chain has TRBV20-1 and TRBJ1-1; D is ambiguous. Germline CDR1 reads DFQATT; CDR2 reads SNEGSKA (reference sequence). The length of the CDR3 is 11 residues. V gave up 5 bases and J gave up 5 bases, with 9 bases separating them. DNA for the CDR3: TGCAGTGCTCGGTCTCCAACTGAAGCTTTCTTT. Its translation: CSARSPTEAFF.